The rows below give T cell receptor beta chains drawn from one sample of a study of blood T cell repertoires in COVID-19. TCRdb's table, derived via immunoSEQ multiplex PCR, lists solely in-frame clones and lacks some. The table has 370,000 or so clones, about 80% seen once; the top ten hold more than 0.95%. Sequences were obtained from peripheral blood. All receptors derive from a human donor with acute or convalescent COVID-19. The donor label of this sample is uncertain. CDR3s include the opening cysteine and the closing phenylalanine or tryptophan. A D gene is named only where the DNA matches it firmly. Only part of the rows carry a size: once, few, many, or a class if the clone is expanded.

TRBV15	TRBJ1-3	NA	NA	TGTGCCACCAGCAGAGGAGGACAGAGCGGAAACACCATATATTTT	CATSRGGQSGNTIYF
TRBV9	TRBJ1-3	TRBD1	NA	TGTGCCAGCAGCCCAGACCCGGGACAGGGGGCTGGAAACACCATATATTTT	CASSPDPGQGAGNTIYF
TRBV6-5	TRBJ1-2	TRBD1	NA	TGTGCCAGCAGTTCCTACTCTTCCGGGACAGGGTATGGCTACACCTTC	CASSSYSSGTGYGYTF
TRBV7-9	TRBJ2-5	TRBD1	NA	TGTGCCAGCAGCTTTGAGACAGGGGTCCAAGAGACCCAGTACTTC	CASSFETGVQETQYF
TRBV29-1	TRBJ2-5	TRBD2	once	TGCAGCGGGACTAGCGGGGATCAAGAGACCCAGTACTTC	CSGTSGDQETQYF
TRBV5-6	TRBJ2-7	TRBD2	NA	TGTGCCAGCAGCCCTTTAGCGGGAGGGCCCTACGAGCAGTACTTC	CASSPLAGGPYEQYF
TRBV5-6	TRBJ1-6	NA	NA	TGTGCCAGCAGCTCGCCCAGGGTGAATTCACCCCTCCACTTT	CASSSPRVNSPLHF
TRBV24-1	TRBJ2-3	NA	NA	TGTGCCACCAGCCAAGCGGGTCCCACAGATACGCAGTATTTT	CATSQAGPTDTQYF
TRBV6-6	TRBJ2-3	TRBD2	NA	TGTGCCAGCAGTCGATTTGGTGTGGTAGCGGGGGGCTCAGATACGCAGTATTTT	CASSRFGVVAGGSDTQYF
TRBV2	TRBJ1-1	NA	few	TGTGCCAGCAGTGGGTCGCGGTTGAACACTGAAGCTTTCTTT	CASSGSRLNTEAFF
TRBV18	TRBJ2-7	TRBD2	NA	TGTGCCAGCTCACCGACTAGCGGGAGTGCCCACGAGCAGTACTTC	CASSPTSGSAHEQYF
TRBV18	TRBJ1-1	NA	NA	TGTGCCAGCTCACAGGGGAAGAACACTGAAGCTTTCTTT	CASSQGKNTEAFF
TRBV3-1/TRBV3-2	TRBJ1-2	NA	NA	TGTGCCAGCAGCCAAGCGGGAAATAGGTACTATGGCTACACCTTC	CASSQAGNRYYGYTF
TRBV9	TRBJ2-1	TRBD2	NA	TGTGCCAGCAGCGTAGTCCCCAGCGGGGGGAACAATGAGCAGTTCTTC	CASSVVPSGGNNEQFF
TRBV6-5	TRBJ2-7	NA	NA	TGTGCCAGCAGTTACTCGGGACTTATAAGGGAGCAGTACTTC	CASSYSGLIREQYF
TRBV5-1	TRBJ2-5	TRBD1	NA	TGCGCCAGCAGCTCGGGACAGCTCCAAGAGACCCAGTACTTC	CASSSGQLQETQYF
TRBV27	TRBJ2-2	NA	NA	TGTGCCACAGCAGGTCCGAACACCGGGGAGCTGTTTTTT	CATAGPNTGELFF
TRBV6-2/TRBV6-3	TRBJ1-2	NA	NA	TGTGCCAGCAGTCTCTACCCCGGTTCAAACTATGGCTACACCTTC	CASSLYPGSNYGYTF
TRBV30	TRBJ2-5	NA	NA	TGTGCCTGGAGTAGGAGACGTCAAGAGACCCAGTACTTC	CAWSRRRQETQYF
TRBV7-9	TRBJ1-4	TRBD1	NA	TGTGCCAGCAGCCTCACGCAGGGGGCAAGCGAAAAACTGTTTTTT	CASSLTQGASEKLFF
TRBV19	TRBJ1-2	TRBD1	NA	TGTGCCAGTAGTACCACAGGGGGCTTACGTTTAAAGGGCTACACCTTC	CASSTTGGLRLKGYTF
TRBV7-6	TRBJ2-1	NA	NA	TGTGCCAGCAGCCTCCGGGACGGGAGCTCCTACAATGAGCAGTTCTTC	CASSLRDGSSYNEQFF
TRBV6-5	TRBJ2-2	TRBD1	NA	TGTGCCAGCAGTAGTTCCGCGACAGGGGCCGGGGAGCTGTTTTTT	CASSSSATGAGELFF
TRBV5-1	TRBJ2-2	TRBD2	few	TGCGCCAGCAGCTTGGCGAGCGGGGGAACCGCGAACACCGGGGAGCTGTTTTTT	CASSLASGGTANTGELFF
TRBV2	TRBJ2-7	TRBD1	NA	TGTGCCAGCAGGGCGGGACAGGGCACCTACGAGCAGTACTTC	CASRAGQGTYEQYF
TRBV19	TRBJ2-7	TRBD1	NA	TGTGCCAGTAGTGGGGGACAGACCTACGAGCAGTACTTC	CASSGGQTYEQYF
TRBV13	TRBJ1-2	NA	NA	TGTGCCAGCAGCTTAGGCAGGTCGTATGGCTACACCTTC	CASSLGRSYGYTF
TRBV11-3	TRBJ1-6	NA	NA	TGTGCCAGCAGCTTGGGCTCAAATAATTCACCCCTCCACTTT	CASSLGSNNSPLHF
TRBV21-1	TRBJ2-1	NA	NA	TGTGCCAGCACTCCCAGGGGACAGCGAAAGGACAATGAGCAGTTCTTC	CASTPRGQRKDNEQFF
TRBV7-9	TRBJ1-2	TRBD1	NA	TGTGCCAGCAGCTTAGCTCCCGGACAGGGTCTTTTCGGCTACACCTTC	CASSLAPGQGLFGYTF
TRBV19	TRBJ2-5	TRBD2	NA	TGTGCCAGTAGTATAGATCACGGTAGCGGGGGACAAGAGACCCAGTACTTC	CASSIDHGSGGQETQYF
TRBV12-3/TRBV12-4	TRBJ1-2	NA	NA	TGTGCCAGCAGTTTGGCCGGGGATGGCTACACCTTC	CASSLAGDGYTF
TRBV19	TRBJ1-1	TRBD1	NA	TGTGCCAGTAGTACCACCGGGACAGTGAACACTGAAGCTTTCTTT	CASSTTGTVNTEAFF
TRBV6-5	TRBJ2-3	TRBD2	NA	TGTGCCAGCAGCCAACTAGCGGGGGACACAGATACGCAGTATTTT	CASSQLAGDTDTQYF
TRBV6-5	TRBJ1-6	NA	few	TGTGCCACGCCAGGGGATGGGTCCTATAATTCACCCCTCCACTTT	CATPGDGSYNSPLHF
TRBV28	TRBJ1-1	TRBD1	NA	TGTGCCAGCAGTTCGCGGACAGGAAGGACGGCTGAAGCTTTCTTT	CASSSRTGRTAEAFF
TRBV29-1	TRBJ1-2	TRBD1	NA	TGCAGCGTCCCAGCCGTTTTACAGGGGGCGGGGGGCTACACCTTC	CSVPAVLQGAGGYTF
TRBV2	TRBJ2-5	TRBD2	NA	TGTGCCAGCAAGCGGGAGGAGACCCAGTACTTC	CASKREETQYF
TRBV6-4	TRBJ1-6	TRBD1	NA	TGTGCCAGCAGGGGGACAGGGGGAAATAATTCACCCCTCCACTTT	CASRGTGGNNSPLHF
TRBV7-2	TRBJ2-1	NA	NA	TGTGCCAGCAGCTTCGGCGGGAACCCATACAATGAGCAGTTCTTC	CASSFGGNPYNEQFF
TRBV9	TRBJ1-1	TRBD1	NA	TGTGCCAGCAGGGGGACAGGCGAAGCTTTCTTT	CASRGTGEAFF
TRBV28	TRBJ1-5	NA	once	TGTGCCAGCAGCCTAAGGACACCTGATAGCAATCAGCCCCAGCATTTT	CASSLRTPDSNQPQHF
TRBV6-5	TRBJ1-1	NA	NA	TGTGCCAGCAGTTACTCGAGAGCCACGAACACTGAAGCTTTCTTT	CASSYSRATNTEAFF
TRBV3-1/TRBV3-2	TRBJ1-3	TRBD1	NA	TGTGCCAGCAGCCAATCCCGGACAGGGGGATTTTGGGGCTCTGGAAACACCATATATTTT	CASSQSRTGGFWGSGNTIYF
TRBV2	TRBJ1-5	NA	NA	TGTGCCAGCAGTGATGATTGGGGGGGTCAGCCCCAGCATTTT	CASSDDWGGQPQHF
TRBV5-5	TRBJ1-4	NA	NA	TGTGCCAGCAGCGGACTGCCAGGGGTGAAGTTTCCAGCTAATGAAAAACTGTTTTTT	CASSGLPGVKFPANEKLFF
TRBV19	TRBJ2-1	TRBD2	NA	TGTGCCAGTAGTATAGATCTTTATGGCGGGAGCTCCTACAATGAGCAGTTCTTC	CASSIDLYGGSSYNEQFF
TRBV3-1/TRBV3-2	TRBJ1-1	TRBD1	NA	TGTGCCAGTACTCGAGGGGGCGCAGGCACTGAAGCTTTCTTT	CASTRGGAGTEAFF
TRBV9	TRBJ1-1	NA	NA	TGTGCCAGCACCCCTACCGGGTTGAACACTGAAGCTTTCTTT	CASTPTGLNTEAFF
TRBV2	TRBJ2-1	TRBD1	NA	TGTGCCAGCAGTGCAGCACAGGGGCGCAATGAGCAGTTCTTC	CASSAAQGRNEQFF
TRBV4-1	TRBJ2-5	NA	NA	TGCGCCAGCAGCCAAGATCAGGGGGGACACTTGAACTTC	CASSQDQGGHLNF
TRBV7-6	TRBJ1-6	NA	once	TGTGCCAGCAGCTTCTTAAGGGGGGGATCTTCACCCCTCCACTTT	CASSFLRGGSSPLHF